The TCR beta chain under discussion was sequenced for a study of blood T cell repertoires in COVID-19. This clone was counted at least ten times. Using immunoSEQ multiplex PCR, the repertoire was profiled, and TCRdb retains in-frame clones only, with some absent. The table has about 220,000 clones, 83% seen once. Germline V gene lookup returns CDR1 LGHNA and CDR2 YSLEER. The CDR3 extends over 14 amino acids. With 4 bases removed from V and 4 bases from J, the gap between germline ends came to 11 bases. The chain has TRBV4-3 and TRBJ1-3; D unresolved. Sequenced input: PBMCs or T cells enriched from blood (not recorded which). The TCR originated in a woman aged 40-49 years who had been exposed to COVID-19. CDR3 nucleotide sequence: TGCGCCAGCAGCCCCGGGGTCCGGGGAAACACCATATATTTT. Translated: CASSPGVRGNTIYF.